These 7 T cell receptor beta chains share one sample of origin, sequenced in a study of cytomegalovirus exposure and HLA in healthy donors. Researchers ran the PCR with 60 Vbeta and 13 Jbeta primers. Sequenced by immunoSEQ multiplex PCR; TCRdb stores in-frame clones only, minus some. The table shows over 150,000 clones, with 60% to 80% occurring only once. The sample taken for sequencing was PBMCs. These receptors were taken from a man aged 55-75 years in good health and CMV-seronegative.

The chain combines TRBV6-4 with TRBJ1-3; 7 nucleotides align to TRBD1. CDR3 length: 16 amino acids. The V gene end was trimmed by 7 bases and the J gene end by 2 bases; junction bases not matched to a gene: 11. The germline V gene encodes CDR1 MRHNA and CDR2 SNTAGT. CDR3 loop: CASKGELTGTGNTIYF. The CDR3 bases are TGTGCCAGCAAAGGGGAGCTGACAGGGACTGGAAACACCATATATTTT.

J is TRBJ1-3 and V is TRBV2; D ambiguous. The V end lost 5 bases, the J end lost 2 bases, and 7 bases lay between the germline ends. Germline V gives CDR1 SNHLY, CDR2 FYNNEI. CDR3 length: 13 amino acids. The DNA for the CDR3 is TGTGCCAGCAGTACTCGTGCTGGAAACACCATATATTTT. Protein: CASSTRAGNTIYF.

The chain carries TRBV11-2 and TRBJ1-3; 8 nucleotides align to TRBD1. This CDR3 has 17 residues. The V gene's germline CDR1 is SGHAT and CDR2 FQNNGV. The ends lost 0 bases at V and 0 bases at J; junction bases unmatched: 4. CDR3 protein: CASSLDKQGASGNTIYF. For the CDR3, the DNA is TGTGCCAGCAGCTTAGATAAGCAGGGGGCCTCTGGAAACACCATATATTTT.

This chain uses TRBV6-5 with TRBJ2-1; possible D gene TRBD2, 6 bases. The CDR3 spans 14 residues. Trimming removed 4 bases from V and 9 bases from J, with 16 bases in between. CDR1 is MNHEY and CDR2 is SVGAGI in the germline V gene. CDR3 in DNA: TGTGCCAGCAGTTCTAGCGACGTGGGAGGTGAGCAGTTCTTC. It yields the protein CASSSSDVGGEQFF.

The chain carries TRBV5-5 and TRBJ2-5; TRBD1 is a possible D gene (6 bases). Trimming removed 6 bases from V and 2 bases from J, with 11 bases in between. In germline, CDR1 is SGHKS, CDR2 YYEKEE (reference sequence). The CDR3 spans 13 residues. The CDR3 DNA reads TGTGCCAGCAACCGACAGGTGCAAGAGACCCAGTACTTC. This encodes CASNRQVQETQYF.

The rearrangement joins TRBV7-8 to TRBJ1-1; no clear D gene. Trimming took 0 bases from V and 4 from J, leaving 12 bases between them. The CDR3 is made up of 15 amino acids. Germline-derived CDR1 and CDR2 are SGHVS and FQNEAQ. DNA of the CDR3: TGTGCCAGCAGCTTAGCGCGACTCCGGCGCACTGAAGCTTTCTTT. It codes for CASSLARLRRTEAFF.

CDR3 bases: TGCGCCAGCAGCCACATCGCGGGAGCGCAAGAGACCCAGTACTTC. Translation: CASSHIAGAQETQYF. The rearrangement links TRBV4-1 to TRBJ2-5; 7 nucleotides agree with TRBD2. The CDR3 consists of 15 residues. In germline, CDR1 is MGHRA, CDR2 YSYEKL. V shed 3 bases, J shed 2 bases, and the junction held 6 bases outside the gene matches.